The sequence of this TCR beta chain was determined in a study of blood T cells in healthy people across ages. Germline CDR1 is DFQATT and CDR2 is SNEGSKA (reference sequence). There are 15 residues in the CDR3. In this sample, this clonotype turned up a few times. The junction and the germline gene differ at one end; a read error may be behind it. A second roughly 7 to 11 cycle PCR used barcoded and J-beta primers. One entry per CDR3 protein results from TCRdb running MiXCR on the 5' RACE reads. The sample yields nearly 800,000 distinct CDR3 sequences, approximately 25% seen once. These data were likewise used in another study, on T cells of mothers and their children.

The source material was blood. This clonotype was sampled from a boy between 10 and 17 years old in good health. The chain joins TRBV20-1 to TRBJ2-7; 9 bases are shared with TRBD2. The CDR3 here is CSAREPVAGDYEQYF. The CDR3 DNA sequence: TGCAGTGCCAGAGAACCGGTAGCGGGGGACTACGAGCAGTACTTC.